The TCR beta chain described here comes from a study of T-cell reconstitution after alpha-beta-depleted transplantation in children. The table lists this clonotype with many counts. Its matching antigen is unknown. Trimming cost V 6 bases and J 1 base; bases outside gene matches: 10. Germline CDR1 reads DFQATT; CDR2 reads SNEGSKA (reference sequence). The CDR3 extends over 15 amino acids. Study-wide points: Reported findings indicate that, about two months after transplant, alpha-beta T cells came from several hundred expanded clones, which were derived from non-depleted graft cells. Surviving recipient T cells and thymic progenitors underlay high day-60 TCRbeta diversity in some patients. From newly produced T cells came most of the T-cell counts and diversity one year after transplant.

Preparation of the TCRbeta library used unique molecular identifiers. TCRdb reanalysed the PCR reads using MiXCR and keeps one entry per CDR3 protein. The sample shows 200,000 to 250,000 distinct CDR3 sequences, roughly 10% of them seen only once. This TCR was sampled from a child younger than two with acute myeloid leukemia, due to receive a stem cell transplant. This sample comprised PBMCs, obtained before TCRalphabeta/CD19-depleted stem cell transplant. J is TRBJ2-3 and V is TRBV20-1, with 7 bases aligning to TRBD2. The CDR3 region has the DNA TGCAGTGCCTTGGGAGGGCAAGGGGGCACAGATACGCAGTATTTT. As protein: CSALGGQGGTDTQYF.